A selection of T cell receptor beta chains follows, all from one sample in a study of cytomegalovirus exposure and HLA in healthy donors. Sequencing was performed with immunoSEQ multiplex PCR; in TCRdb, only in-frame clones are kept and a portion is missing. Seen here are 60,000 to 70,000 clones, 92% observed once, and the top ten hold over 4%. The sequenced material came from PBMCs. The receptors derive from a man between 18 and 29 years old in good health and CMV-seropositive. Each CDR3 is given with its conserved first and last residue. Fields, in order: clone size, V gene, D gene, J gene, CDR3 length, CDR3 protein, CDR3 DNA. A D gene is named only where the DNA matches it firmly. Size tells how often a clone was seen (once, few, many) or the class of an expanded clone, and some rows leave it out.

>-|TRBV4-2|-|TRBJ2-6|14
CASGTRSGANVLTF
TGTGCCAGCGGGACACGTTCTGGGGCCAACGTCCTGACTTTC
>-|TRBV6-1|TRBD2|TRBJ2-5|13
CASSAGGPETQYF
TGTGCCAGCTCCGCGGGAGGGCCGGAGACCCAGTACTTC
>-|TRBV7-8|-|TRBJ1-3|15
CASSFLRGSGNTIYF
TGTGCCAGCAGCTTTCTAAGGGGTTCTGGAAACACCATATATTTT
>-|TRBV6-1|-|TRBJ1-5|11
CASRLSQPQHF
TGTGCCAGCAGACTAAGTCAGCCCCAGCATTTT
>-|TRBV30|-|TRBJ2-2|11
CAWRGVGELFF
TGTGCCTGGAGAGGGGTCGGGGAGCTGTTTTTT
>-|TRBV7-2|TRBD2|TRBJ2-4|13
CASSLGGLAGPAF
TGTGCCAGCAGCTTAGGAGGACTAGCGGGACCAGCATTC
>-|TRBV7-9|TRBD2|TRBJ2-7|15
CASSQKLAGGYEQYF
TGTGCCAGCAGCCAAAAACTAGCGGGAGGATACGAGCAGTACTTC
>-|TRBV28|-|TRBJ2-7|13
CASSPSGTSGQYF
TGTGCCAGCAGTCCCAGCGGGACAAGCGGCCAGTACTTC
>-|TRBV30|-|TRBJ1-1|12
CAWETATYEAFF
TGTGCCTGGGAAACAGCTACCTATGAAGCTTTCTTT
>-|TRBV27|TRBD2|TRBJ2-1|16
CASSRGTSGNSNEQFF
TGTGCCAGCAGTCGTGGGACTAGCGGGAATAGCAATGAGCAGTTCTTC
>-|TRBV28|-|TRBJ2-1|14
CASTPLGGDNEQFF
TGTGCCAGCACCCCCTTAGGGGGGGACAATGAGCAGTTCTTC
>few|TRBV19|-|TRBJ1-2|14
CASSQGQLIYGYTF
TGTGCCAGTAGTCAAGGACAGCTCATCTATGGCTACACCTTC
>once|TRBV19|-|TRBJ2-7|15
CASTSSKGGLYEQYF
TGTGCCAGTACCTCGTCAAAGGGAGGTCTCTACGAGCAGTACTTC
>-|TRBV13|-|TRBJ1-1|16
CASSLTSGTTNTEAFF
TGTGCCAGCAGCCTCACCTCAGGGACAACGAACACTGAAGCTTTCTTT
>-|TRBV5-4|TRBD1|TRBJ2-3|15
CASSWTGVLTDTQYF
TGTGCCAGCAGTTGGACAGGGGTCCTCACAGATACGCAGTATTTT
>once|TRBV6-4|-|TRBJ2-7|18
CASSDPLPRAGESYEQYF
TGTGCCAGCAGTGACCCACTCCCGAGGGCAGGGGAGTCCTACGAGCAGTACTTC
>-|TRBV27|TRBD1|TRBJ2-1|13
CASSDRGFNEQFF
TGTGCCAGCAGCGACAGGGGGTTTAATGAGCAGTTCTTC
>-|TRBV6-1|-|TRBJ2-1|13
CASIETILNEQFF
TGTGCCAGCATTGAGACTATTTTAAATGAGCAGTTCTTC
>-|TRBV7-6|-|TRBJ2-3|15
CASSLDDRHTDTQYF
TGTGCCAGCAGCTTAGATGACAGACACACAGATACGCAGTATTTT
>-|TRBV28|TRBD2|TRBJ2-7|15
CASSPSGGKAYEQYF
TGTGCCAGCAGTCCGAGCGGGGGAAAGGCCTACGAGCAGTACTTC
>-|TRBV27|TRBD1|TRBJ2-7|15
CASSAPGQGLDEQYF
TGTGCCAGCAGCGCCCCGGGACAGGGCTTAGACGAGCAGTACTTC
>-|TRBV7-3|TRBD1|TRBJ2-2|16
CASTFEETGQNGELFF
TGTGCCAGCACCTTCGAGGAGACAGGGCAGAACGGGGAGCTGTTTTTT
>-|TRBV7-9|TRBD1|TRBJ2-7|12
CASSGQGSEQYF
TGTGCCAGCAGCGGACAGGGAAGCGAGCAGTACTTC
>-|TRBV2|TRBD1|TRBJ1-1|13
CASSPTGGTEAFF
TGTGCCAGCTCACCGACAGGGGGCACTGAAGCTTTCTTT
>-|TRBV5-1|-|TRBJ2-2|13
CASSHESTGELFF
TGCGCCAGCAGCCATGAGTCCACCGGGGAGCTGTTTTTT
>-|TRBV6-1|TRBD2|TRBJ2-1|15
CASSGLAGGPFEQFF
TGTGCCAGCAGTGGGCTAGCGGGAGGGCCGTTTGAGCAGTTCTTC
>-|TRBV29-1|TRBD2|TRBJ2-5|13
CSGTTAGGETQYF
TGCAGCGGGACCACAGCGGGAGGAGAGACCCAGTACTTC
>-|TRBV30|TRBD1|TRBJ2-1|14
CAWSVYGTAYEQFF
TGTGCCTGGAGTGTATACGGGACAGCCTATGAGCAGTTCTTC
>-|TRBV27|-|TRBJ1-1|13
CASSPRGSTEAFF
TGTGCCAGCAGTCCACGGGGGAGCACTGAAGCTTTCTTT
>-|TRBV5-4|TRBD1|TRBJ1-2|17
CASSQEAAGGARYGYTF
TGCGCCAGCAGCCAAGAAGCGGCAGGGGGCGCGCGGTATGGCTACACCTTC
>once|TRBV5-1|-|TRBJ2-1|15
CASTPTGTGTSEQFF
TGCGCCAGCACCCCGACAGGGACGGGGACTAGTGAGCAGTTCTTC
>-|TRBV27|-|TRBJ2-6|15
CASSFWGAGANVLTF
TGTGCCAGCAGTTTTTGGGGAGCTGGGGCCAACGTCCTGACTTTC
>-|TRBV19|TRBD2|TRBJ2-7|15
CASSGITSGRAEQYF
TGTGCCAGTAGTGGAATAACTAGCGGGAGGGCCGAGCAGTACTTC
>-|TRBV29-1|-|TRBJ2-1|14
CSVAGLPDYNEQFF
TGCAGCGTCGCAGGACTTCCCGACTACAATGAGCAGTTCTTC
>-|TRBV5-4|-|TRBJ2-3|14
CASSSGVHTDTQYF
TGTGCCAGCAGCTCGGGGGTGCACACAGATACGCAGTATTTT